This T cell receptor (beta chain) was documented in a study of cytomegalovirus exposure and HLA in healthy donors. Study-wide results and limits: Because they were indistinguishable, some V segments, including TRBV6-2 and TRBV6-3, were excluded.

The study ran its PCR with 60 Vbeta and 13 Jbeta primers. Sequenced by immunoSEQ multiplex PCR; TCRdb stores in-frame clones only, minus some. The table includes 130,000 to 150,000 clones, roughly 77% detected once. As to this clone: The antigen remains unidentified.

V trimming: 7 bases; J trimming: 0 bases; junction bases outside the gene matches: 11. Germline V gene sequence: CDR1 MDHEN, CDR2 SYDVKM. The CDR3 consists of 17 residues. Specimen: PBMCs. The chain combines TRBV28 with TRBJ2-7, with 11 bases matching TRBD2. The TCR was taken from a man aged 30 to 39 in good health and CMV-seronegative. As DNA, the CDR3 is TGTGCCAGCAAACTCCCAACCGGGACTAGCGGCTCCTACGAGCAGTACTTC. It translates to CASKLPTGTSGSYEQYF.